Following are 13 T cell receptor beta chains from one sample sequenced in a study of PD-1 blockade in classical Hodgkin lymphoma. Every patient relapsed after autologous stem cell transplantation, and brentuximab vedotin exposure varied. Sequenced by immunoSEQ multiplex PCR; TCRdb stores in-frame clones only, minus some. The data contain around 100,000 clones, around 89% of them singletons. Sequenced material: peripheral blood mononuclear cells (PBMCs), taken before the second cycle of nivolumab. All receptors derive from a human donor with classical Hodgkin lymphoma.

V is TRBV19 and J is TRBJ2-7; 8 bases line up with TRBD1. The CDR3 spans 14 residues. CDR1 is LNHDA, CDR2 SQIVND, per germline (reference sequence). Trimming at V came to 6 bases and at J to 0 bases, leaving 4 bases not matched to a gene. DNA for the CDR3: TGTGCCAGTAGCTCTACAGGGGGCTCCTACGAGCAGTACTTC. This translates into CASSSTGGSYEQYF.

The chain recombines TRBV29-1 with TRBJ1-1; no definite D call. The CDR3 is 11 amino acids. The V end lost 7 bases, the J end lost 0 bases, and 6 bases lay between the germline ends. CDR1 and CDR2 from the germline V gene are SQVTM and ANQGSEA. The DNA of the CDR3 is TGCAGCGGCCAACTGAACACTGAAGCTTTCTTT. Encoded protein: CSGQLNTEAFF.

This chain uses TRBV9 with TRBJ2-5, with 8 bases matching TRBD2. CDR1 is SGDLS and CDR2 is YYNGEE in the germline V gene. This CDR3 contains 16 residues. Unmatched junction bases numbered 10, after V lost 4 bases and J lost 2 bases. CDR3 sequence: CASSSRVAGPQETQYF. The CDR3 DNA follows: TGTGCCAGCAGCTCCCGAGTAGCGGGGCCTCAAGAGACCCAGTACTTC.

This sequence joins TRBV30 and TRBJ1-2; TRBD1 aligns across 7 bases. Looked up from germline, CDR1 is GTSNPN and CDR2 is SVGIG (reference sequence). CDR3 length: 14 amino acids. Germline trimming cut 0 bases from V and 3 bases from J; bases unmatched to any gene: 4. The CDR3 nucleotides are TGTGCCTGGAGTGTACCAGGGGGTGACTATGGCTACACCTTC. Translation: CAWSVPGGDYGYTF.

The CDR3: CASSQSWGSGETQYF. The CDR3 nucleotides are TGTGCCAGCAGCCAAAGTTGGGGATCTGGGGAGACCCAGTACTTC. The rearrangement joins TRBV14 to TRBJ2-5; D not certain. V lost 2 bases and J lost 5, with 15 bases in between. This CDR3 is built from 15 residues. Germline CDR1 and CDR2: SGHDN and FVKESK.

The genes are TRBV10-3 and TRBJ1-1; TRBD1 matches 10 bases. This CDR3 is 13 amino acids long. Trimming took 8 bases from V and 2 from J; bases not matched to a gene: 2. The germline V gene encodes CDR1 ENHRY and CDR2 SYGVKD. The CDR3 here is CAIRDRGNTEAFF. CDR3 DNA: TGTGCCATCCGGGACAGGGGTAACACTGAAGCTTTCTTT.

The rearrangement links TRBV7-2 to TRBJ2-1; possibly TRBD1 for D (5 bases). Trimming shortened V by 5 bases and J by 1 base, and 15 bases separated the two germline ends. The germline CDR1 and CDR2 sequences are SGHTA and FQGNSA. This CDR3 comprises 16 residues. Here the CDR3 DNA reads TGTGCCAGCAGCCCGCAGGGCCGAACTTCCTACAATGAGCAGTTCTTC. Amino acid sequence: CASSPQGRTSYNEQFF.

The chain couples TRBV5-5 to TRBJ2-3; D is undetermined. Germline-derived CDR1 and CDR2 are SGHKS and YYEKEE (reference sequence). The CDR3 runs to 15 residues. V dropped 0 bases and J dropped 4 bases, with 12 bases sitting between them. The CDR3 reads CASSLAVLYPDTQYF. The CDR3 region has the DNA TGTGCCAGCAGCTTGGCCGTTTTGTACCCAGATACGCAGTATTTT.

This clone came up once. The J gene is TRBJ1-6, the V gene TRBV11-2; D is unclear. Looked up from germline, CDR1 is SGHAT and CDR2 is FQNNGV. CDR3 length equals 17 residues. V shed 3 bases and J shed 3 bases, with 15 bases lying between them. The DNA for the CDR3 is TGTGCCAGCAGCTTCCCCCTTGGAGGGTTCTATAATTCACCCCTCCACTTT. Amino acids: CASSFPLGGFYNSPLHF.

The genes are TRBV11-2 and TRBJ1-2; possible D gene TRBD1, 5 bases. Between the trimmed V and J ends, which lost 1 base and 5 bases, there was a span of 17 bases. The CDR3 has 16 amino acids. CDR1 SGHAT and CDR2 FQNNGV come from the germline V gene. The CDR3 DNA reads as TGTGCCAGCAGCTTAGTTCAGACAGTATCGAAGTATGGCTACACCTTC. As protein: CASSLVQTVSKYGYTF.

This clone has more than one count but fewer than ten. This chain joins TRBV6-6 and TRBJ2-2, with D perhaps TRBD2 (6 bases). This CDR3 is built from 16 residues. V was pared by 4 bases and J by 7 bases, with 19 bases between. Germline assignment: CDR1 MNHNY and CDR2 SVGAGI (reference sequence). The CDR3 spells CASSFFNGGSGGELFF. CDR3 nucleotides: TGTGCCAGCAGTTTTTTCAATGGGGGGTCGGGCGGGGAGCTGTTTTTT.

The chain carries TRBV6-4 and TRBJ2-3; 10 positions match TRBD2. Germline loops: CDR1 MRHNA, CDR2 SNTAGT. CDR3 length: 15 amino acids. The V and J ends lost 2 bases and 2 bases, in that order; junction bases with no gene match: 1. The chain's CDR3 is CASSDTSGATDTQYF. The CDR3 bases are TGTGCCAGCAGTGACACTAGCGGGGCCACAGATACGCAGTATTTT.

The V call is TRBV5-1, the J call TRBJ2-7; 9 bases match TRBD2. Looked up from germline, CDR1 is SGHRS and CDR2 is YFSETQ. With V trimmed by 3 bases and J by 6 bases, 7 bases remained unmatched. The CDR3 sequence is 14 residues long. DNA of the CDR3: TGCGCCAGCAGCTCTGCGGGACTAGCAATCGAGCAGTACTTC. Translating it yields CASSSAGLAIEQYF.